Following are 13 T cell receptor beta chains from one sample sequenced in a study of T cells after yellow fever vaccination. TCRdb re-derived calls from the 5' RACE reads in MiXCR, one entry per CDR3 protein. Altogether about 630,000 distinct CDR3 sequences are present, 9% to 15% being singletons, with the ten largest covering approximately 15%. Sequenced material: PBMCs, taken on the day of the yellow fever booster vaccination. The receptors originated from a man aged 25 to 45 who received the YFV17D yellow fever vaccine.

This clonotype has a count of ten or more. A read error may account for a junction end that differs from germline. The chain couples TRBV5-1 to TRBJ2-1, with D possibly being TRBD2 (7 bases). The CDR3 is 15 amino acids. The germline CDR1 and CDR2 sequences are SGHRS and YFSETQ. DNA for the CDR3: TGTGCCAGCAGCTTGGGGGGGGGCTCTTACAATGAGCAGTTCTTC. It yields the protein CASSLGGGSYNEQFF.

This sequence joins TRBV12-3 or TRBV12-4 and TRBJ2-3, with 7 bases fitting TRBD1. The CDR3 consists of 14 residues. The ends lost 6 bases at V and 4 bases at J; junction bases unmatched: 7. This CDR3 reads CASSLPGTADTQYF. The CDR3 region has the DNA TGTGCCAGCAGCCTTCCCGGGACAGCAGATACGCAGTATTTT.

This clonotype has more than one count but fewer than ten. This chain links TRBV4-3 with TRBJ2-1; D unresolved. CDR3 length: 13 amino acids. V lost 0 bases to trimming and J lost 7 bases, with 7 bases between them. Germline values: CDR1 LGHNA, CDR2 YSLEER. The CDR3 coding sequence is TGCGCCAGCAGCCAAGATCCAAGGAATGAGCAGTTCTTC. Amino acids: CASSQDPRNEQFF.

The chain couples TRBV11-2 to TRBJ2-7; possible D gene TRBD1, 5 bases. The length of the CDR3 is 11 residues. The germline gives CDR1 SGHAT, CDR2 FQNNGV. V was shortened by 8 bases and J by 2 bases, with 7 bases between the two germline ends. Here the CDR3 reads CASGAAYEQYF. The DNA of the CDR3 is TGTGCCAGCGGGGCGGCCTACGAGCAGTACTTC.

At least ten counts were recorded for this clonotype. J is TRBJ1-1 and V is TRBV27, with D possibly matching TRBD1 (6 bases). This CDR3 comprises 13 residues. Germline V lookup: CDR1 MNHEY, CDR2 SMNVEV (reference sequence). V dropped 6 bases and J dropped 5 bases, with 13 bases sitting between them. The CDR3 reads CASSLWTATEAFF. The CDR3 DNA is TGTGCCAGCAGCCTATGGACAGCTACTGAAGCTTTCTTT.

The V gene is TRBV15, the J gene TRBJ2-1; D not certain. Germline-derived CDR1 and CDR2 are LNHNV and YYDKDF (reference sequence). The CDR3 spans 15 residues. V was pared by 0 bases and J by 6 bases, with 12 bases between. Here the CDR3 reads CATSREDQKINEQFF. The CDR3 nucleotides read TGTGCCACCAGCAGAGAAGACCAGAAGATCAATGAGCAGTTCTTC.

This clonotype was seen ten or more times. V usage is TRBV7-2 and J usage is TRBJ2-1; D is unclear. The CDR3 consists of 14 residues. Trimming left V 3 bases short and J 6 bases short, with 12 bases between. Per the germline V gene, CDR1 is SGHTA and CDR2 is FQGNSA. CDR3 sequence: CASSFKVGPNEQFF. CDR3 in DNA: TGTGCCAGCAGCTTTAAAGTAGGCCCCAATGAGCAGTTCTTC. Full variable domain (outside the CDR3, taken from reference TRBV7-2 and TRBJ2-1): GAGVSQSPSNKVTEKGKDVELRCDPISGHTALYWYRQSLGQGLEFLIYFQGNSAPDKSGLPSDRFSAERTGGSVSTLTIQRTQQEDSAVYLCASSFKVGPNEQFFGPGTRLTVL.

The CDR3 DNA reads TGCAGTGCTAGTGGGGGGGCGTCCACCTACGAGCAGTACTTC. This translates into CSASGGASTYEQYF. The chain joins TRBV20-1 to TRBJ2-7, with D tentatively TRBD2 (7 bases). V gave up 3 bases and J gave up 2 bases, with 14 bases separating them. The CDR3 sequence is 14 residues long. Germline V gene sequence: CDR1 DFQATT, CDR2 SNEGSKA (reference sequence).

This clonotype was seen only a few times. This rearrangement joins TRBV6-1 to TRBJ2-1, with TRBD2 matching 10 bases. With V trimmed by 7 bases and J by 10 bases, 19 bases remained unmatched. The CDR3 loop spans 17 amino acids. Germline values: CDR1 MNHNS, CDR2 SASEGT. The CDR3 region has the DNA TGTGCCAGCAACCAGTTCCTGGGGGCTAGCGGGAGTACCGAGCAGTTCTTC. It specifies CASNQFLGASGSTEQFF.

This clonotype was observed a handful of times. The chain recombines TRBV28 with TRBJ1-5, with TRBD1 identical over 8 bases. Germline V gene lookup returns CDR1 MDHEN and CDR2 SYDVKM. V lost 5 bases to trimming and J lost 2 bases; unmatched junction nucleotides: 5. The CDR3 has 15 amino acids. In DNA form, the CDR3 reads TGTGCCAGCAGTGAGACAGGGGTGGGCAATCAGCCCCAGCATTTT. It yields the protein CASSETGVGNQPQHF.

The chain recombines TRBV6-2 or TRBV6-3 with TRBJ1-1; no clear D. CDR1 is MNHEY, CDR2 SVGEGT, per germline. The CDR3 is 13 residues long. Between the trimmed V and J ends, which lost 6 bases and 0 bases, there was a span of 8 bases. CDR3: CASSEPVNTEAFF. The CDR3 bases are TGTGCCAGCAGCGAACCGGTGAACACTGAAGCTTTCTTT.

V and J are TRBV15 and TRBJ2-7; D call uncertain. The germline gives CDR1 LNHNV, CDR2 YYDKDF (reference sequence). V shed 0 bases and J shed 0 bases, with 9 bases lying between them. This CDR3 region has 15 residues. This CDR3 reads CATSRDSTASYEQYF. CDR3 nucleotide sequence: TGTGCCACCAGCAGAGATAGCACTGCCTCCTACGAGCAGTACTTC.

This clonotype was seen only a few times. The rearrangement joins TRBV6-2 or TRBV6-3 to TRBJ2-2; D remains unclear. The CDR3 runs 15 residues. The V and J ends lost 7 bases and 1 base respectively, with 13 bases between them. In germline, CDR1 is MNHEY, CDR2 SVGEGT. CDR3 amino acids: CASTLRSENTGELFF. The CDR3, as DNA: TGTGCCAGCACCCTAAGGTCGGAGAACACCGGGGAGCTGTTTTTT.